This T cell receptor (beta chain) was identified in a study of cytomegalovirus exposure and HLA in healthy donors. General observations from the study: Cytomegalovirus-associated TCR beta chains were listed, numbering some 170. Previously analyzed data showed that most TCR beta V segments were productive at a frequency of about 87% or about 30%. In a later analysis, productive TCRs from donors in an Asian-associated ancestry cluster reportedly carried fewer N-insertions than the cohort mean.

The study ran its PCR with 60 Vbeta and 13 Jbeta primers. Profiling relied on immunoSEQ multiplex PCR, and the TCRdb table lists in-frame clones only, not all of them. This sample has around 97,000 clones, with approximately 85% found just once. Donors had nominal health at sampling but likely had unrecorded immune exposures. Germline V CDR1 and CDR2: MNHNS, SASEGT. The CDR3 loop spans 15 amino acids. J lost 7 bases, V lost 5 bases, and 8 bases had no gene match. Concerning this clone itself: Its antigen is not identified.

This sequence originates from a man between 40 and 49 years old in good health and CMV-seropositive. This chain joins TRBV6-1 and TRBJ1-6; 7 nucleotides match TRBD1. Sequencing was done on a sample of PBMCs. CDR3 sequence: CASSTPRGYNSPLHF. The CDR3 DNA sequence: TGTGCCAGCAGTACCCCCAGGGGGTACAATTCACCCCTCCACTTT.